This T cell receptor (beta chain) comes out of a study of blood T cell repertoires in COVID-19. About the study: Acute and convalescent COVID-19 samples came from the United States, Italy and Spain. T cells, B-cell-depleted T cells, or PBMCs provided the cDNA or gDNA that served as material.

Seattle cases were enrolled at active infection and followed longitudinally. As originally analysed: By means of reference gene primer amplification, nucleated cell counts were estimated. This table comes from immunoSEQ multiplex PCR, and its TCRdb copy is limited to in-frame clones, with some not included. Clonal size and the V and J genes are those of that table, whereas D and trimming came from the DNA. In the table there are 240,000 or so clones, roughly 76% of which are singletons. The germline V gene encodes CDR1 SGHRS and CDR2 YFSETQ. The V end was cut by 0 bases, the J end by 4 bases, with 11 bases between. There are 16 residues in the CDR3.

Sequencing was done on a sample of peripheral blood. This sequence originates from a woman older than 75 with COVID-19, enrolled during active disease. J is TRBJ1-6 and V is TRBV5-1; no clear D gene. In DNA form, the CDR3 reads TGCGCCAGCAGCTTGGGGGGTGAGGGATATAATTCACCCCTCCACTTT. Translation: CASSLGGEGYNSPLHF. Full variable domain (rest looked up from reference TRBV5-1 and TRBJ1-6): KAGVTQTPRYLIKTRGQQVTLSCSPISGHRSVSWYQQTPGQGLQFLFEYFSETQRNKGNFPGRFSGRQFSNSRSEMNVSTLELGDSALYLCASSLGGEGYNSPLHFGNGTRLTVT.